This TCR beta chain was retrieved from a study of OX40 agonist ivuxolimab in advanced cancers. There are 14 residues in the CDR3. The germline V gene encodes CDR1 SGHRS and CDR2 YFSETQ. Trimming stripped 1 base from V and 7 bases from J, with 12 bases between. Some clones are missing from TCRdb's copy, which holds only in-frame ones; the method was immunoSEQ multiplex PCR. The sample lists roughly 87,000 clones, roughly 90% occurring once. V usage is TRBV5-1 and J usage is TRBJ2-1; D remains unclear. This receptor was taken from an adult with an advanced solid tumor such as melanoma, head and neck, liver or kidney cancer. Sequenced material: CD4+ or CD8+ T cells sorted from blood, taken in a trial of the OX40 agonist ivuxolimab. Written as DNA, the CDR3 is TGCGCCAGCAGCTTGTCCAGTGTTATGAATGAGCAGTTCTTC. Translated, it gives CASSLSSVMNEQFF.